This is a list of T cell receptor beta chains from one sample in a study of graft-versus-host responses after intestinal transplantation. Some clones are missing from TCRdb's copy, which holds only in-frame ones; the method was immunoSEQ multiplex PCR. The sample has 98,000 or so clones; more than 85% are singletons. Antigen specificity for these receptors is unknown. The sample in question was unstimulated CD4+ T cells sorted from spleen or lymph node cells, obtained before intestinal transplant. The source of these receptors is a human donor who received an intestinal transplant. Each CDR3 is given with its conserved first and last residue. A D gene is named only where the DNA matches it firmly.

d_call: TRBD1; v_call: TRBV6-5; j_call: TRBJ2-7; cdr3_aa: CASRTGTGGPGEQYF
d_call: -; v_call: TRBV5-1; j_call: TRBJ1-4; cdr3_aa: CASSLGRGTNEKLFF
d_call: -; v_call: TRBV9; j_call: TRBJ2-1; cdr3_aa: CASSGGASAALEQFF
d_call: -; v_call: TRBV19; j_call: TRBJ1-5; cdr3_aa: CASSVQGLGQPQHF
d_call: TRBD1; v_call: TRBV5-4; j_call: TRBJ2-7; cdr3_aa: CASRPGQAPYF
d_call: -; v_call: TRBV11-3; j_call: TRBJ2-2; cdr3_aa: CASSLGGAPGTGELFF
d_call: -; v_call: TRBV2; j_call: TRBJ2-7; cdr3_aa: CASHGTYYEQYF
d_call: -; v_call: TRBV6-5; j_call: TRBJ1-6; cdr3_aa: CASSSTGFDSPLHF
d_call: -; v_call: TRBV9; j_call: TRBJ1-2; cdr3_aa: CASSVSAANYGYTF
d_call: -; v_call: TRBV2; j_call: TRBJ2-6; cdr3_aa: CASTEEGVSGANVLTF
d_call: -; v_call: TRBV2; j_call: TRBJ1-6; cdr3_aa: CASKREGTGSPLHF
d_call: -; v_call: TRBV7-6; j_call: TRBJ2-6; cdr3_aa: CASSSPYSGANVLTF
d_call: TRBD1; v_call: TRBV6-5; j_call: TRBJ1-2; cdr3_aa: CASTEDRVRGWGYTF
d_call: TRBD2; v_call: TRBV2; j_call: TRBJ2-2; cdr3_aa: CASSGAGFNTGELFF
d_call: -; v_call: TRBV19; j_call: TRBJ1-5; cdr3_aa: CASSILAGSNQPQHF
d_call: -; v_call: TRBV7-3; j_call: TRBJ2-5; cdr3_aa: CASSLMRASQETQYF
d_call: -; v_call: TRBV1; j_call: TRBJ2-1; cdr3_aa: CTSSQGLAGGPRDDEQFF
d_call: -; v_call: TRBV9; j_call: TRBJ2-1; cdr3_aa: CASSPTGAGYLNEQFF
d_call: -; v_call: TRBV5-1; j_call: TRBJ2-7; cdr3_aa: CASSFHLGGTYEQYF
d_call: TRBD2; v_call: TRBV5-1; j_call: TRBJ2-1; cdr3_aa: CASSFRGVDYNEQFF
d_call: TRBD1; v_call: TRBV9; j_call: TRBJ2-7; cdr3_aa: CASSFSGTGREQYF
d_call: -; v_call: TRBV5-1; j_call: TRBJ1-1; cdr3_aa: CASSFRERNTEAFF
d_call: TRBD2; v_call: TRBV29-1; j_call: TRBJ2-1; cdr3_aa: CSVTGTSAAYNEQFF
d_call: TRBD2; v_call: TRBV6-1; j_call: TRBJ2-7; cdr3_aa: CASSDIAGGRYEQYF
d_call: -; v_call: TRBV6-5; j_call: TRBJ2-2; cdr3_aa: CASRGTGELFF
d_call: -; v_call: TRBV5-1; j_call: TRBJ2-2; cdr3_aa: CASSELRGDGTGELFF
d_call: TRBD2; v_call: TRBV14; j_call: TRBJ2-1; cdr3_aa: CASSQIAGGHEQFF
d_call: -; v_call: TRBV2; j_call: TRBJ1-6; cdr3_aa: CASSGTGAYNSPLHF
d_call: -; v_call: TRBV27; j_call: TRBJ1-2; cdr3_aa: CASSLRGQLSYGYTF
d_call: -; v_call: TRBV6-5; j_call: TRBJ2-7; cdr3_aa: CASSADGIYEQYF
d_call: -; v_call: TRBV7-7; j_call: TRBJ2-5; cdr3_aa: CASSPGQRQETQYF
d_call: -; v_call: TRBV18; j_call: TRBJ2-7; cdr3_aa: CASSPEPQANEQYF
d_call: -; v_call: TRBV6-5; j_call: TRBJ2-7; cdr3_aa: CASSYLRGYEQYF
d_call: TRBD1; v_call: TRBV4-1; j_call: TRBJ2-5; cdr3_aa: CASSPTRTGLLLTPVETQYF
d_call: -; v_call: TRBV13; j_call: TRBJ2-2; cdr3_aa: CASSPTGTTNTGELFF
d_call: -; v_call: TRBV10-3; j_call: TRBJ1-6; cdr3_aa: CAISQETADNSPLHF
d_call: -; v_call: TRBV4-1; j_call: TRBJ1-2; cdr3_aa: CASSQDRGLGGYTF
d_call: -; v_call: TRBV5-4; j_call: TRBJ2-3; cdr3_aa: CASSLIPGPDTQYF
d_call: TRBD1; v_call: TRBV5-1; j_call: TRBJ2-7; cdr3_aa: CATSPGQGAYEQYF
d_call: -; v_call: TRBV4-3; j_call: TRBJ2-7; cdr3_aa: CASSQVGTVYEQYF
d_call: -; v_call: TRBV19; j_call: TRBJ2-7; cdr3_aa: CASSMGGSEQYF